The count of the clone carrying this TCR beta chain is one. Its matching antigen is unknown. This sample was taken from a study of graft-versus-host responses after intestinal transplantation. In the study overall: Following induction with anti-thymocyte globulin, all recipients were given tacrolimus and steroids for three to four years.

Clones were sequenced by immunoSEQ multiplex PCR, and TCRdb holds only the in-frame ones, with some missing. Of some 110,000 clones listed, 85% to 95% were seen once; the top ten hold less than 1.5%. Germline V gene lookup returns CDR1 LGHNA and CDR2 YNFKEQ. The germline V and J ends were trimmed by 1 base and 6 bases, with 16 bases remaining between them. The CDR3 contains 15 residues. The sequence derives from a human donor who was the organ donor for an intestinal transplant. The sequencing used unstimulated CD8+ T cells sorted from spleen or lymph node cells, collected before transplant. This chain joins TRBV4-2 and TRBJ2-7, with TRBD2 as a possible D gene (6 bases). The CDR3 bases are TGTGCCAGCAGCCAAGTCCAGGGAGGCGGTGGCGAGCAGTACTTC. It specifies CASSQVQGGGGEQYF.